Listed here are 16 T cell receptor beta chains from one sample, sequenced in a study of cytomegalovirus exposure and HLA in healthy donors (dated by TCRdb to the late 2010s). The library was built by means of the immunoSEQ multiplex PCR assay. For the multiplex PCR, a mixture combining 60 forward primers for TCR Vbeta segments and 13 reverse primers for TCR Jbeta segments was used. The table was pulled from immuneACCESS by TCRdb, which kept in-frame rearrangements only. Such tables lose some clones; where checked, under half of the loss comes from unresolved V genes, and the rest has no known cause. The table for this sample lists some 120,000 clones; approximately 77% of them were counted only once. The ten largest clones capture 1.8% of the sample. Sequencing used PBMCs. Receptors were obtained from a young man in good health and CMV-seronegative.

The chain links TRBV20-1 to TRBJ2-1; D may be TRBD1 (6 bases). In germline, CDR1 is DFQATT, CDR2 SNEGSKA (reference sequence). The CDR3 runs 11 residues. V gave up 1 base and J gave up 13 bases, with 11 bases separating them. The CDR3 nucleotides are TGCAGTGCTAGAGGGGACAACTTACAGTTCTTC. This gives the protein CSARGDNLQFF.

This chain joins TRBV28 and TRBJ1-6; possible D gene TRBD1, 5 bases. Trimming pared 6 bases from V and 4 bases from J, leaving 10 bases between. This CDR3 contains 14 residues. CDR1 is MDHEN, CDR2 SYDVKM, per germline. The CDR3 DNA follows: TGTGCCAGCAGGGCAGGGTCTTATAATTCACCCCTCCACTTT. Translation gives CASRAGSYNSPLHF.

This chain joins TRBV11-2 and TRBJ2-7; D is perhaps TRBD2 (5 bases). The CDR3 totals 13 residues. The V end lost 1 base, the J end lost 6 bases, and 10 bases lay between the germline ends. Germline V gene sequence: CDR1 SGHAT, CDR2 FQNNGV. CDR3 in amino acids: CASSLGRVGEQYF. The DNA of the CDR3 is TGTGCCAGCAGCTTAGGGCGGGTGGGCGAGCAGTACTTC.

The V call is TRBV5-4, the J call TRBJ2-1; D not resolved. The CDR3 is 14 residues long. V lost 3 bases, J lost 7 bases, and 14 bases lay in between. Germline-derived CDR1 and CDR2 are SGHNT and YYREEE (reference sequence). CDR3 nucleotides: TGTGCCAGCAGCTCCGCCTCGGTTCGAAATGAGCAGTTCTTC. Its translation is CASSSASVRNEQFF.

The V and J genes are TRBV6-5 and TRBJ1-1; weak D call: TRBD1 (5 bases). Per the germline V gene, CDR1 is MNHEY and CDR2 is SVGAGI. Trimming removed 0 bases at V and 1 base at J, with 9 bases between. This CDR3 has 15 residues. The CDR3 sequence is CASSYSARANTEAFF. The DNA for the CDR3 is TGTGCCAGCAGTTACTCGGCCAGGGCGAACACTGAAGCTTTCTTT.

This chain connects TRBV29-1 to TRBJ2-1; 7 bases map to TRBD1. V was clipped by 6 bases and J by 9 bases; unmatched bases: 8. CDR3 size: 12 residues. The germline gives CDR1 SQVTM, CDR2 ANQGSEA. The CDR3 region is CSVFTGAGEQFF. CDR3 nucleotides: TGCAGCGTCTTTACAGGGGCGGGTGAGCAGTTCTTC.

The chain carries TRBV19 and TRBJ2-3; D not resolved. CDR1 is LNHDA, CDR2 SQIVND, per germline (reference sequence). V gave up 3 bases and J gave up 3 bases, with 4 bases separating them. CDR3 length: 12 amino acids. The CDR3 sequence: CASSISTDTQYF. CDR3 sequence (DNA): TGTGCCAGTAGTATCAGTACAGATACGCAGTATTTT.

This clone has only a few counts. The chain couples TRBV6-1 to TRBJ2-3; tentative D call: TRBD1 (5 bases). V dropped 3 bases and J dropped 0 bases, with 10 bases sitting between them. Germline values: CDR1 MNHNS, CDR2 SASEGT. CDR3 length: 15 residues. This chain's CDR3 is CASSDSAGSTDTQYF. CDR3 bases: TGTGCCAGCAGTGATTCTGCAGGGAGCACAGATACGCAGTATTTT.

The chain carries TRBV6-4 and TRBJ1-5; D is uncertain. Trimming shortened V by 11 bases and J by 6 bases, and 8 bases separated the two germline ends. The CDR3 consists of 10 residues. Germline CDR1 MRHNA, CDR2 SNTAGT. CDR3 DNA sequence: TGTGCCGGCGGAGGTCAGCCCCAGCATTTT. Translated, it gives CAGGGQPQHF.

The chain couples TRBV2 to TRBJ1-2; the D gene is possibly TRBD1 (6 bases). V lost 3 bases to trimming and J lost 7 bases, with 12 bases between them. There are 13 residues in the CDR3. The germline CDR1 and CDR2 sequences are SNHLY and FYNNEI. The CDR3 region is CASSDGRGAGYTF. The CDR3 DNA sequence: TGTGCCAGCAGTGATGGGAGGGGGGCTGGCTACACCTTC.

The genes are TRBV19 and TRBJ1-4, with D possibly being TRBD1 (6 bases). This CDR3 is 14 amino acids long. The V end was cut by 4 bases, the J end by 3 bases, with 9 bases between. Germline V gene sequence: CDR1 LNHDA, CDR2 SQIVND (reference sequence). CDR3 in DNA: TGTGCCAGTAGTAGGACAGCAGCTAATGAAAAACTGTTTTTT. Translated: CASSRTAANEKLFF. Full variable domain (outside the CDR3, taken from reference TRBV19 and TRBJ1-4): DGGITQSPKYLFRKEGQNVTLSCEQNLNHDAMYWYRQDPGQGLRLIYYSQIVNDFQKGDIAEGYSVSREKKESFPLTVTSAQKNPTAFYLCASSRTAANEKLFFGSGTQLSVL.

The V and J genes are TRBV27 and TRBJ1-1; the D gene is possibly TRBD1 (5 bases). CDR1 is MNHEY and CDR2 is SMNVEV in the germline V gene (reference sequence). The V gene lost 4 bases and the J gene lost 0 bases, with 12 bases spanning the gap. The CDR3 consists of 15 residues. This chain's CDR3 is CASSSKTVMNTEAFF. In nucleotides, the CDR3 is TGTGCCAGCAGTTCCAAGACAGTGATGAACACTGAAGCTTTCTTT.

This chain links TRBV19 with TRBJ2-7; 7 bases line up with TRBD1. The CDR3 is 17 amino acids. The germline V gene encodes CDR1 LNHDA and CDR2 SQIVND (reference sequence). With 4 bases clipped from V and 2 bases from J, the junction kept 14 bases outside the gene matches. The CDR3 spells CASSTSTDRATPYEQYF. The CDR3 DNA reads TGTGCCAGTAGTACCAGTACCGACAGGGCAACCCCCTACGAGCAGTACTTC.

This sequence joins TRBV27 and TRBJ2-1, with D tentatively TRBD2 (5 bases). Germline CDR1 MNHEY, CDR2 SMNVEV (reference sequence). The CDR3 spans 12 residues. V shed 5 bases and J shed 11 bases, with 13 bases lying between them. The CDR3 sequence is CASSITGNKQFF. Written as DNA, the CDR3 is TGTGCCAGCAGTATAACCGGGAACAAGCAGTTCTTC.

CDR3 nucleotide sequence: TGTGCCAGCAGCTTAGGCGTCACTAGAAATCAGCCCCAGCATTTT. Amino acid sequence: CASSLGVTRNQPQHF. The chain recombines TRBV5-6 with TRBJ1-5, with D unresolved. Trimming took off 2 bases at V and 4 bases at J, with 13 bases between the two ends. Germline V gives CDR1 SGHDT, CDR2 YYEEEE. The CDR3 extends over 15 amino acids.

This clone has just one count. This sequence joins TRBV15 and TRBJ1-2; D call uncertain. In germline, CDR1 is LNHNV, CDR2 YYDKDF (reference sequence). V gave up 0 bases and J gave up 8 bases, with 13 bases separating them. The CDR3 runs 14 residues. The CDR3: CATSRDLGRRGYTF. DNA for the CDR3: TGTGCCACCAGCAGAGATTTAGGGCGGAGGGGCTACACCTTC.